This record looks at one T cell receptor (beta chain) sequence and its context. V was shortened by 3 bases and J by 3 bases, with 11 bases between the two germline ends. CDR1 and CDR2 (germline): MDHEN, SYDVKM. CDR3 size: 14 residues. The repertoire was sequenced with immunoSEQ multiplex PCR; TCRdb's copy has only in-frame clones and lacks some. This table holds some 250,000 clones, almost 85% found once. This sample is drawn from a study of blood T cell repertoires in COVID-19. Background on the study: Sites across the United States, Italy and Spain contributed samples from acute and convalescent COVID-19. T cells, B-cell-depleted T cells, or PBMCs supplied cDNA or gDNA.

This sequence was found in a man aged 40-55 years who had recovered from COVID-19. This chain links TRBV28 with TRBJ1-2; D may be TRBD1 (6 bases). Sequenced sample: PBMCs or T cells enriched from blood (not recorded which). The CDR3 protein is CASSLRTAHYGYTF. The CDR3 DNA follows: TGTGCCAGCAGTTTGAGGACAGCTCACTATGGCTACACCTTC.